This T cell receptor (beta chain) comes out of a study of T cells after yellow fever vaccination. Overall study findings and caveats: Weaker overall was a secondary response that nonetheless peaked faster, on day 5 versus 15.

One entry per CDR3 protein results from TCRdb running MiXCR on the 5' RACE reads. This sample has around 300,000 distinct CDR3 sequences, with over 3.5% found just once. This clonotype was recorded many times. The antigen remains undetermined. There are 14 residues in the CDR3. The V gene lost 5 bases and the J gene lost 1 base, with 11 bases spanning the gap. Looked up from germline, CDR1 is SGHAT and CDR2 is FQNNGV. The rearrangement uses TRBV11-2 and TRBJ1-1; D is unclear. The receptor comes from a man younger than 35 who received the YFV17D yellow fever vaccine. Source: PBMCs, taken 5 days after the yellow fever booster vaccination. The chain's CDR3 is CASSLSMGNTEAFF. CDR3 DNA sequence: TGTGCCAGCAGCCTGAGCATGGGGAACACTGAAGCTTTCTTT. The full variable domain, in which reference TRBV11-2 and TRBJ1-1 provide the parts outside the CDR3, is EAGVAQSPRYKIIEKRQSVAFWCNPISGHATLYWYQQILGQGPKLLIQFQNNGVVDDSQLPKDRFSAERLKGVDSTLKIQPAKLEDSAVYLCASSLSMGNTEAFFGQGTRLTVV.